The rows below give T cell receptor beta chains drawn from one sample of a study of shared clonotypes between healthy human individuals. The method was immunoSEQ multiplex PCR; TCRdb's version includes in-frame clones alone and lacks a portion of them. The sample holds approximately 2.4 million clones, approximately 96% seen once. The sequenced sample consisted of naive CD4+ T cells sorted from blood. These receptors all stem from a man between 18 and 35 years old in good health. The conserved cysteine and the conserved F or W are not part of the CDR3 here. The D gene is left open where the match is weak. Only part of the rows carry a size: once, few, many, or a class if the clone is expanded.

J gene: TRBJ1-1; V gene: TRBV6-6; D gene: NA; clone size: NA; CDR3 protein: ASSYSQGHTEAF
J gene: TRBJ1-5; V gene: TRBV28; D gene: NA; clone size: NA; CDR3 protein: ASTPSGREKPQH
J gene: TRBJ1-1; V gene: TRBV6-6; D gene: NA; clone size: NA; CDR3 protein: ASSNRVFGRTEAF
J gene: TRBJ2-3; V gene: TRBV7-2; D gene: NA; clone size: NA; CDR3 protein: ASSLDSGFDTQY
J gene: TRBJ2-7; V gene: TRBV18; D gene: NA; clone size: NA; CDR3 protein: ASSPLEGRIGYEQY
J gene: TRBJ1-3; V gene: TRBV5-6; D gene: NA; clone size: NA; CDR3 protein: ASSLGLGRSGNTIY
J gene: TRBJ1-4; V gene: TRBV13; D gene: NA; clone size: once; CDR3 protein: ASQGRGDNEKLF
J gene: TRBJ2-2; V gene: TRBV29-1; D gene: NA; clone size: NA; CDR3 protein: SALWFTGELF
J gene: TRBJ2-7; V gene: TRBV19; D gene: NA; clone size: NA; CDR3 protein: ASSMLQTGHYEQY
J gene: TRBJ2-7; V gene: TRBV30; D gene: TRBD1; clone size: NA; CDR3 protein: AWRPGQGNYEQY
J gene: TRBJ2-7; V gene: TRBV11-2; D gene: NA; clone size: NA; CDR3 protein: ASSYNYEQY
J gene: TRBJ2-3; V gene: TRBV11-3; D gene: NA; clone size: NA; CDR3 protein: ASSSNTDTQY
J gene: TRBJ1-1; V gene: TRBV5-4; D gene: TRBD1; clone size: NA; CDR3 protein: ASSRLDRMNTEAF
J gene: TRBJ2-3; V gene: TRBV19; D gene: NA; clone size: NA; CDR3 protein: ASSFTDTQY
J gene: TRBJ2-7; V gene: TRBV6-5; D gene: NA; clone size: NA; CDR3 protein: ASSSASVSYEQY
J gene: TRBJ2-7; V gene: TRBV11-2; D gene: NA; clone size: NA; CDR3 protein: ASSLDLMLKQY
J gene: TRBJ1-2; V gene: TRBV7-2; D gene: NA; clone size: NA; CDR3 protein: ASSSRVGSYGYT
J gene: TRBJ2-4; V gene: TRBV6-1; D gene: NA; clone size: NA; CDR3 protein: ASSEALGGSGLAKNIQY
J gene: TRBJ1-2; V gene: TRBV10-2; D gene: NA; clone size: NA; CDR3 protein: ASSGGLKNYGYT
J gene: TRBJ2-1; V gene: TRBV2; D gene: NA; clone size: NA; CDR3 protein: ASSESELVRI
J gene: TRBJ1-5; V gene: TRBV6-1; D gene: NA; clone size: NA; CDR3 protein: ASSDRAGPMQPQH
J gene: TRBJ1-5; V gene: TRBV30; D gene: TRBD1; clone size: NA; CDR3 protein: AWSVYGQGMRQPQH
J gene: TRBJ1-4; V gene: TRBV2; D gene: NA; clone size: NA; CDR3 protein: ASVGGSSYNEKLF
J gene: TRBJ2-6; V gene: TRBV5-1; D gene: NA; clone size: NA; CDR3 protein: ASSQRGPGANVLT
J gene: TRBJ2-3; V gene: TRBV7-2; D gene: TRBD1; clone size: NA; CDR3 protein: ASSADRGRDTQY
J gene: TRBJ1-1; V gene: TRBV10-2; D gene: NA; clone size: NA; CDR3 protein: ASSATRTNTEAF
J gene: TRBJ2-1; V gene: TRBV6-4; D gene: NA; clone size: NA; CDR3 protein: ASSDESGNNEQF
J gene: TRBJ2-3; V gene: TRBV5-1; D gene: TRBD2; clone size: NA; CDR3 protein: ASSFSGVTDTQY
J gene: TRBJ1-1; V gene: TRBV7-8; D gene: NA; clone size: NA; CDR3 protein: ASQDGRVQAF